One and the same sample provided the 10 T cell receptor beta chains below, sequenced in a study of T cell repertoires in cytomegalovirus infection. These receptors' antigens are unknown. One entry per CDR3 protein, called by TCRdb with MiXCR from the reads. The sample comprises around 100,000 distinct CDR3 sequences, over 9.5% of which are singletons, and approximately 33% rests with the top ten. Sequencing was done on a sample of PBMCs, sequenced either directly or after in vitro stimulation (not recorded which). The receptors come from a human donor in good health (CMV status not recorded). Some clones in this sample may be carry-over from other donors' samples.

In its sample, this clonotype was seen a few times. CDR3 sequence (DNA): TGTGCCAGCAGTGTTGGGGGGCTGGGGCAGTTCTTC. Its translation: CASSVGGLGQFF. The V call is TRBV25-1, the J call TRBJ2-1; D possibly uses TRBD1 or TRBD2 (6 bases each). V lost 4 bases, J lost 12 bases, and 13 bases lay in between. The CDR3 contains 12 residues. CDR1 and CDR2 from the germline V gene are MGHDK and SYGVNS.

The genes are TRBV28 and TRBJ1-1; D perhaps matches TRBD1 (5 bases). The V end was cut by 6 bases, the J end by 4 bases, with 15 bases between. The germline CDR1 and CDR2 sequences are MDHEN and SYDVKM. This CDR3 contains 14 residues. The CDR3 nucleotides are TGTGCCAGCAGCTACCCGGTGGGGGGCACTGAAGCTTTCTTT. This codes for CASSYPVGGTEAFF.

This clonotype has a count of ten or more. This rearrangement joins TRBV7-2 to TRBJ2-3; 7 nucleotides agree with TRBD2. The CDR3 runs to 17 residues. The V and J ends lost 2 bases and 0 bases, in that order; junction bases with no gene match: 8. Germline-derived CDR1 and CDR2 are SGHTA and FQGNSA. The CDR3: CASSLRPAGTSTDTQYF. The CDR3 region has the DNA TGTGCCAGCAGCTTAAGGCCAGCGGGGACTAGCACAGATACGCAGTATTTT.

In regard to this clonotype: A much larger clone is a single base away; this may be a read error. The CDR3 DNA reads TGTGCCAGCACCCCCCGGGGGCAGCTAACCTACGACCAGTACTTC. It is translated as CASTPRGQLTYDQYF. The chain is built from TRBV12-3 or TRBV12-4 and TRBJ2-7; D possibly uses TRBD1 or TRBD2 (6 bases each). CDR3 length: 15 amino acids.

Ten or more counts support this clonotype. The CDR3 protein is CASSFISGSSYEQYF. The DNA for the CDR3 is TGTGCCAGCAGCTTCATAAGCGGGAGCTCCTACGAGCAGTACTTC. This rearrangement joins TRBV7-9 to TRBJ2-7, with 8 bases lining up with TRBD2. Germline CDR1 reads SEHNR; CDR2 reads FQNEAQ (reference sequence). Trimming at V came to 3 bases and at J to 0 bases, leaving 4 bases not matched to a gene. CDR3 length: 15 residues.

This clonotype was counted between two and nine times. The rearrangement links TRBV3-1 to TRBJ1-1; 10 nucleotides line up with TRBD1. The germline CDR1 and CDR2 sequences are LGHDT and YNNKEL (reference sequence). The CDR3 consists of 11 residues. J gave up 8 bases and V 8 bases, and 2 bases lay outside the gene matches. The DNA of the CDR3 is TGTGCCAGCCGGACAGGGGGAGAAGCTTTCTTT. Translation: CASRTGGEAFF.

This clonotype was detected ten times or more. At one end, the junction sequence differs from germline, possibly due to a read error. The rearrangement uses TRBV6-1 and TRBJ1-4; 10 positions match TRBD1. From germline, CDR1 is MNHNS and CDR2 SASEGT. The CDR3 runs to 14 residues. The CDR3 region has the DNA TGTGCCAGCAGTGAAAGGCTGGGGGACAGGGGCCCAACTTTT. Its protein product is CASSERLGDRGPTF.

This clonotype was seen many times. The J gene is TRBJ2-7, the V gene TRBV7-2; 9 bases agree with TRBD1. This CDR3 is built from 15 residues. Germline CDR1 SGHTA, CDR2 FQGNSA. V lost 5 bases and J lost 3; bases outside the gene matches: 8. This chain's CDR3 is CASSPQPGQGYEQYF. CDR3 bases: TGTGCCAGCAGCCCCCAACCGGGACAGGGCTACGAGCAGTACTTC.

This clonotype was counted at least ten times. This chain joins TRBV4-1 and TRBJ1-2; D gene ambiguous. This CDR3 region has 15 residues. Looked up from germline, CDR1 is MGHRA and CDR2 is YSYEKL. V lost 2 bases to trimming and J lost 7 bases, with 17 bases between them. The CDR3 loop is CASSQHSEVPGGYTF. CDR3 in DNA: TGCGCCAGCAGCCAACATTCCGAGGTCCCCGGTGGCTACACCTTC.

This clonotype was recorded many times. The chain combines TRBV7-2 with TRBJ1-5, with D maybe TRBD1 (5 bases). V lost 0 bases to trimming and J lost 6 bases, with 9 bases between them. Germline V gene data show CDR1 as SGHTA and CDR2 as FQGNSA. CDR3 size: 14 residues. CDR3 loop: CASSLAGTSQPQHF. The CDR3 DNA reads TGTGCCAGCAGCTTAGCTGGGACGAGTCAGCCCCAGCATTTT.